This record concerns one T cell receptor (beta chain) sequence. From germline, CDR1 is SGHTA and CDR2 FQGNSA. The CDR3 has 14 amino acids. With 1 base removed from V and 7 bases from J, the gap between germline ends came to 12 bases. RNA was extracted with the RNeasy kit, and a quantity of about 0.45 to 1 ug was reverse transcribed using random hexamers. TCRdb processed the immunoSEQ multiplex PCR reads anew with MiXCR; each CDR3 protein has one entry. Here the sample spans approximately 160,000 distinct CDR3 sequences, around 95% being singletons. The data stem from a study of CD8 T cells in Susac syndrome.

The sequencing input was CD4+ T cells from PBMCs. This TCR was recovered from a human donor in good health. The V and J genes are TRBV7-2 and TRBJ2-3; D call uncertain. DNA of the CDR3: TGTGCCAGCAGCTTAGATCCAACCCAAAATACGCAGTATTTT. Protein sequence: CASSLDPTQNTQYF.